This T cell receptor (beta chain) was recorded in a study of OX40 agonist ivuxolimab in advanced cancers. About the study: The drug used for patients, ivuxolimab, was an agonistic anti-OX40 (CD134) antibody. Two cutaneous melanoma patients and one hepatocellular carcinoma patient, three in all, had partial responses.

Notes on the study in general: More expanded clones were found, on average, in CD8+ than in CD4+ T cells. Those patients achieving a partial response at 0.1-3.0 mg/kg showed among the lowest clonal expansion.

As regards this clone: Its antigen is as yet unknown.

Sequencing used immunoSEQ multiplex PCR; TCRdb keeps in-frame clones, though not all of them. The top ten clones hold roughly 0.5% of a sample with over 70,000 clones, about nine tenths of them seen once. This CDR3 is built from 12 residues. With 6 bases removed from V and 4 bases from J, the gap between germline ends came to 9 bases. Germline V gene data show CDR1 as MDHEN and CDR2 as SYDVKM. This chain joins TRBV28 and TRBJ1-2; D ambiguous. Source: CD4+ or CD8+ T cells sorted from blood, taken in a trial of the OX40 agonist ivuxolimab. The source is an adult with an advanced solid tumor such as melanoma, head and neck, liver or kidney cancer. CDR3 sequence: CASRSGLYGYTF. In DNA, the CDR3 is TGTGCCAGCAGATCCGGTCTCTATGGCTACACCTTC.